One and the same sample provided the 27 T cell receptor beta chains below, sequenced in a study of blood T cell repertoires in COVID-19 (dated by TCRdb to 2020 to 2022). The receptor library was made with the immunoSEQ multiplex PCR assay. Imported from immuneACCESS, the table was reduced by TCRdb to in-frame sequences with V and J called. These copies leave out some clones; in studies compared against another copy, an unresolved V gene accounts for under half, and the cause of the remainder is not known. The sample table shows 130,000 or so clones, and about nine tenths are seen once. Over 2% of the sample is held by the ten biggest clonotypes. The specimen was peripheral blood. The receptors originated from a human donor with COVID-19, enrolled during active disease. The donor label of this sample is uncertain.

The CDR3, as DNA: TGTGCCAGCAGCCCGACTAGCGGGGGAGTGGGGGAGCAGTACTTC. It is translated as CASSPTSGGVGEQYF. V gene TRBV7-6 combines with J gene TRBJ2-7, with 12 positions matching TRBD2. V lost 5 bases to trimming and J lost 7 bases; unmatched junction nucleotides: 9. Germline values: CDR1 SGHVS, CDR2 FNYEAQ. CDR3 length: 15 residues.

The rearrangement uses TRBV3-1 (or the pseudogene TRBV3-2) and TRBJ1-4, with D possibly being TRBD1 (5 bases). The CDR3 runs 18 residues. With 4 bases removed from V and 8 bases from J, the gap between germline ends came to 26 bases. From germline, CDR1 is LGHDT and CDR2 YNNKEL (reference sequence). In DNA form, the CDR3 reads TGTGCCAGCAGCCGCTCCCCAATTTCTGGTCAGGGTGACGAAAAACTGTTTTTT. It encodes CASSRSPISGQGDEKLFF.

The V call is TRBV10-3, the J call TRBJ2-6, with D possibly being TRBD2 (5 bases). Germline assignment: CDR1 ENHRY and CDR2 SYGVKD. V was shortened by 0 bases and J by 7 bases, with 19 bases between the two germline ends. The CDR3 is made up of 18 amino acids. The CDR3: CAISESPDTGIYANVLTF. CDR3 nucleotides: TGTGCCATCAGTGAGTCGCCCGACACCGGGATATATGCCAACGTCCTGACTTTC.

The DNA for the CDR3 is TGCGCCAGCAGCCCAGACGGGACAGGCCGTGGAGATACGCAGTATTTT. Translation gives CASSPDGTGRGDTQYF. The gene calls are TRBV4-1 and TRBJ2-3, with TRBD1 matching over 8 bases. V shed 4 bases, J shed 5 bases, and the junction held 11 bases outside the gene matches. CDR1 is MGHRA, CDR2 YSYEKL, per germline. The CDR3 has 16 amino acids.

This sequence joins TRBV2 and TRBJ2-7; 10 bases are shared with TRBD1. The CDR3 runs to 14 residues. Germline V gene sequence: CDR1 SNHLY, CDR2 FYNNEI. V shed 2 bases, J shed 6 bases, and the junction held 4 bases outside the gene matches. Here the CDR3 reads CASSETTGGFEQYF. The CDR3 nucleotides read TGTGCCAGCAGTGAAACGACAGGGGGCTTCGAGCAGTACTTC. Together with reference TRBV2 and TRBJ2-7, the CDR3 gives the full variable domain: EPEVTQTPSHQVTQMGQEVILRCVPISNHLYFYWYRQILGQKVEFLVSFYNNEISEKSEIFDDQFSVERPDGSNFTLKIRSTKLEDSAMYFCASSETTGGFEQYFGPGTRLTVT.

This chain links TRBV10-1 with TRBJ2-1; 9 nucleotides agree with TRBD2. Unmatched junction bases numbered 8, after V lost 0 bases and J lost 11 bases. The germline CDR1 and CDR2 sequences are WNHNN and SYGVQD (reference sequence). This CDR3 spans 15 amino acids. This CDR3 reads CASSESAGGQWKQFF. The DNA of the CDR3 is TGCGCCAGCAGTGAGTCAGCGGGGGGCCAATGGAAGCAGTTCTTC.

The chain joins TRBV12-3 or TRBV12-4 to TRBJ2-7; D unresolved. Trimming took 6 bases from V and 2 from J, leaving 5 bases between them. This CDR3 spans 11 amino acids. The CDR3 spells CASSSPYEQYF. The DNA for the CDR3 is TGTGCCAGCAGCTCCCCCTACGAGCAGTACTTC.

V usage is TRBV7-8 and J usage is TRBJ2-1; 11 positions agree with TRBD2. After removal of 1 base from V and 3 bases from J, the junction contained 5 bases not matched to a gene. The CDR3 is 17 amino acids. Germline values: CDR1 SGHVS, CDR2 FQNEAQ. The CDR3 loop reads CASSLGGGLAVYNEQFF. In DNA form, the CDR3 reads TGTGCCAGCAGCTTAGGAGGGGGACTAGCGGTCTACAATGAGCAGTTCTTC.

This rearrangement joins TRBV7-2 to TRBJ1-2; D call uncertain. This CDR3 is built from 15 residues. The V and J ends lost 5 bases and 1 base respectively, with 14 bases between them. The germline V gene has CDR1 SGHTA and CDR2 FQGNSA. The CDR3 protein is CASSVSAILNYGYTF. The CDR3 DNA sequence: TGTGCCAGCAGCGTTAGTGCCATCCTTAACTATGGCTACACCTTC.

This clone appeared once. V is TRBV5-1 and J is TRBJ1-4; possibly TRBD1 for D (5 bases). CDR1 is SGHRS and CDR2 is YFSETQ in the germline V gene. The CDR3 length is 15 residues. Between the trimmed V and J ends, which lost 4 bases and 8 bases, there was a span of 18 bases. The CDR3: CASSPGSINGEKLFF. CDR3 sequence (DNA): TGCGCCAGCAGCCCAGGGTCCATCAACGGGGAAAAACTGTTTTTT.

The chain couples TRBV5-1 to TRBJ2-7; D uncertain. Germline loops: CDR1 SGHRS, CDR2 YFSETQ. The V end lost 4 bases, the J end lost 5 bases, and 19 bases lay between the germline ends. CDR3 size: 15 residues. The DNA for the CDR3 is TGCGCCAGCAGCCCCCCTGCGTCCGCTTTGGACGAGCAGTACTTC. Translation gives CASSPPASALDEQYF.

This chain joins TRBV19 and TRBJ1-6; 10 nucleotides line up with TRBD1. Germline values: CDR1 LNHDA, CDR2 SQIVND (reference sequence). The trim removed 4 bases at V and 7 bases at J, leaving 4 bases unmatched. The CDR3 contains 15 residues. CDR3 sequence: CASSTRQGANSPLHF. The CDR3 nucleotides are TGTGCCAGTAGTACCAGACAGGGGGCCAATTCACCCCTCCACTTT.

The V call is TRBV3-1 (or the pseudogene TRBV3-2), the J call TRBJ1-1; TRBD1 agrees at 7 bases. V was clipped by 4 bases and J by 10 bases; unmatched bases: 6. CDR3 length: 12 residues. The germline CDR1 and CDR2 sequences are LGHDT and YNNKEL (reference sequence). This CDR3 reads CASSPETGRAFF. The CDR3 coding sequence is TGTGCCAGCAGCCCCGAGACAGGGAGAGCTTTCTTT.

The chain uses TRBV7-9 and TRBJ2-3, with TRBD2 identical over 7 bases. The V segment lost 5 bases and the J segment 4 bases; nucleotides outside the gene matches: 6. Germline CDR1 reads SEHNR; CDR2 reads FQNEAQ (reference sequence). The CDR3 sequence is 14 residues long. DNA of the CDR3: TGTGCCAGCAGCCTGGGGAGGGTAGCAGATACGCAGTATTTT. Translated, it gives CASSLGRVADTQYF.

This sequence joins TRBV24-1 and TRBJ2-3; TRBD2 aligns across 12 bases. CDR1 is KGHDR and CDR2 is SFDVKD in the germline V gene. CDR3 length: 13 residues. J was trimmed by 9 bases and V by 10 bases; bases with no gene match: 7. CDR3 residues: CATSSGGALTQYF. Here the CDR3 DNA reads TGTGCCACATCTAGCGGGGGGGCCTTAACGCAGTATTTT.

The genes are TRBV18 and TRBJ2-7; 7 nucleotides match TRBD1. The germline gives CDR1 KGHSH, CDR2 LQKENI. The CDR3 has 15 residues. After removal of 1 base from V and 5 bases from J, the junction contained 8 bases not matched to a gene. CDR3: CASSPLGDSINEQYF. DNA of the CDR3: TGTGCCAGCTCACCACTCGGGGACAGTATCAACGAGCAGTACTTC.

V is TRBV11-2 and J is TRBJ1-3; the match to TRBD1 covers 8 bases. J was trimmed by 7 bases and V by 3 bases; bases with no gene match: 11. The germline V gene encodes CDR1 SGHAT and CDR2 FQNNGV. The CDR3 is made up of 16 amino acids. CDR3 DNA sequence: TGTGCCAGCAGCTTGCAGAACCAGGGGGCCGGGAACACCATATATTTT. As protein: CASSLQNQGAGNTIYF.

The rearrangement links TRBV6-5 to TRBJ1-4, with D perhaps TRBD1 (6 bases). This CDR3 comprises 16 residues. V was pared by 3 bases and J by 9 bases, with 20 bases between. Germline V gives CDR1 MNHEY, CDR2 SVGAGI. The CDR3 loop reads CASSYIGRGSMKKLFF. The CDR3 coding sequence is TGTGCCAGCAGTTATATTGGGAGGGGGAGTATGAAAAAACTGTTTTTT.

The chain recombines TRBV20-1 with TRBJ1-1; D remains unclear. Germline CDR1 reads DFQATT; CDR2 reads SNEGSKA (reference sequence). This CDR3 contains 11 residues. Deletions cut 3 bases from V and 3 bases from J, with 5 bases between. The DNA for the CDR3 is TGCAGTGCTAGGAGAGACACTGAAGCTTTCTTT. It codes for CSARRDTEAFF.

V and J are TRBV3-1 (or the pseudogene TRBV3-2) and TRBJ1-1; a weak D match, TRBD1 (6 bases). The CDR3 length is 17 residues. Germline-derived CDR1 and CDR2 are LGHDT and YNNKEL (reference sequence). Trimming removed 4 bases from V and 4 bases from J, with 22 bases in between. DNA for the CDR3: TGTGCCAGCAGCCGCCCCGGGGGGGCCGGAGAGGGCACTGAAGCTTTCTTT. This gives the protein CASSRPGGAGEGTEAFF.

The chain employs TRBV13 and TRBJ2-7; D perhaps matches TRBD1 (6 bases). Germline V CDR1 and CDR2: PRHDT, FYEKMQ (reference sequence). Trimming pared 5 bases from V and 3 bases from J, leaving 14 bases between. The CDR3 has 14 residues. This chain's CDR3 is CASSTRTVHYEQYF. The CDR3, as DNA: TGTGCCAGCAGCACTAGGACAGTCCACTACGAGCAGTACTTC.

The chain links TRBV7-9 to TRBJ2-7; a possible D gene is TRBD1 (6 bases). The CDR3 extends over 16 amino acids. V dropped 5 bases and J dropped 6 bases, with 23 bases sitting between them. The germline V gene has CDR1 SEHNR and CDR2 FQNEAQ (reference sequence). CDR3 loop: CASSKLRAFRDTEQYF. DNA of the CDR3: TGTGCCAGCAGCAAACTGAGAGCATTCCGGGACACCGAGCAGTACTTC.

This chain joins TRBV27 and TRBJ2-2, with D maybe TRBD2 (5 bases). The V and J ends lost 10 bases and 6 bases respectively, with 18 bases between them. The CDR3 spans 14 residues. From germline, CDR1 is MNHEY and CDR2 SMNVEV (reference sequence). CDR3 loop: CATSDFPLPGELFF. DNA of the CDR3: TGTGCCACCTCGGACTTTCCCCTGCCCGGGGAGCTGTTTTTT.

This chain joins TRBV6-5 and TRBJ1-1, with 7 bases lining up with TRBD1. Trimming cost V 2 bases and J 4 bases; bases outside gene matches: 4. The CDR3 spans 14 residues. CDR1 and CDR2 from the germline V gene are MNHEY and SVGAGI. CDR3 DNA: TGTGCCAGCAGTTACCCAGGGGGGCTCACTGAAGCTTTCTTT. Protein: CASSYPGGLTEAFF.

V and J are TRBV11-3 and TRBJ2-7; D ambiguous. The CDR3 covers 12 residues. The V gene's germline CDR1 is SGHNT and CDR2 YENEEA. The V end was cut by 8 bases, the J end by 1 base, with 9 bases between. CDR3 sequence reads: CASSFRSYEQYF. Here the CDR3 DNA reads TGTGCCAGCTCCTTTAGATCCTACGAGCAGTACTTC.

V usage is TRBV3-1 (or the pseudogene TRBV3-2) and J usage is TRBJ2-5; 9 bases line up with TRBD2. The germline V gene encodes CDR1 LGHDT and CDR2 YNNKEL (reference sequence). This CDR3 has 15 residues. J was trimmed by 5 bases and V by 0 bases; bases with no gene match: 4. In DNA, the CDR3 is TGTGCCAGCAGCCAAGATCTAGCGGGAAGGGAGACCCAGTACTTC. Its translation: CASSQDLAGRETQYF.

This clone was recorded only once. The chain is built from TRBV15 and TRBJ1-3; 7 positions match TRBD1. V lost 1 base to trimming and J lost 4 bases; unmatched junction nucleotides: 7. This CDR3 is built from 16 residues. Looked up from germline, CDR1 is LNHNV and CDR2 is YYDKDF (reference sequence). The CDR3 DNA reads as TGTGCCACCAGCAGAGGCCAGACAGGGTTGGGAAACACCATATATTTT. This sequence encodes CATSRGQTGLGNTIYF.